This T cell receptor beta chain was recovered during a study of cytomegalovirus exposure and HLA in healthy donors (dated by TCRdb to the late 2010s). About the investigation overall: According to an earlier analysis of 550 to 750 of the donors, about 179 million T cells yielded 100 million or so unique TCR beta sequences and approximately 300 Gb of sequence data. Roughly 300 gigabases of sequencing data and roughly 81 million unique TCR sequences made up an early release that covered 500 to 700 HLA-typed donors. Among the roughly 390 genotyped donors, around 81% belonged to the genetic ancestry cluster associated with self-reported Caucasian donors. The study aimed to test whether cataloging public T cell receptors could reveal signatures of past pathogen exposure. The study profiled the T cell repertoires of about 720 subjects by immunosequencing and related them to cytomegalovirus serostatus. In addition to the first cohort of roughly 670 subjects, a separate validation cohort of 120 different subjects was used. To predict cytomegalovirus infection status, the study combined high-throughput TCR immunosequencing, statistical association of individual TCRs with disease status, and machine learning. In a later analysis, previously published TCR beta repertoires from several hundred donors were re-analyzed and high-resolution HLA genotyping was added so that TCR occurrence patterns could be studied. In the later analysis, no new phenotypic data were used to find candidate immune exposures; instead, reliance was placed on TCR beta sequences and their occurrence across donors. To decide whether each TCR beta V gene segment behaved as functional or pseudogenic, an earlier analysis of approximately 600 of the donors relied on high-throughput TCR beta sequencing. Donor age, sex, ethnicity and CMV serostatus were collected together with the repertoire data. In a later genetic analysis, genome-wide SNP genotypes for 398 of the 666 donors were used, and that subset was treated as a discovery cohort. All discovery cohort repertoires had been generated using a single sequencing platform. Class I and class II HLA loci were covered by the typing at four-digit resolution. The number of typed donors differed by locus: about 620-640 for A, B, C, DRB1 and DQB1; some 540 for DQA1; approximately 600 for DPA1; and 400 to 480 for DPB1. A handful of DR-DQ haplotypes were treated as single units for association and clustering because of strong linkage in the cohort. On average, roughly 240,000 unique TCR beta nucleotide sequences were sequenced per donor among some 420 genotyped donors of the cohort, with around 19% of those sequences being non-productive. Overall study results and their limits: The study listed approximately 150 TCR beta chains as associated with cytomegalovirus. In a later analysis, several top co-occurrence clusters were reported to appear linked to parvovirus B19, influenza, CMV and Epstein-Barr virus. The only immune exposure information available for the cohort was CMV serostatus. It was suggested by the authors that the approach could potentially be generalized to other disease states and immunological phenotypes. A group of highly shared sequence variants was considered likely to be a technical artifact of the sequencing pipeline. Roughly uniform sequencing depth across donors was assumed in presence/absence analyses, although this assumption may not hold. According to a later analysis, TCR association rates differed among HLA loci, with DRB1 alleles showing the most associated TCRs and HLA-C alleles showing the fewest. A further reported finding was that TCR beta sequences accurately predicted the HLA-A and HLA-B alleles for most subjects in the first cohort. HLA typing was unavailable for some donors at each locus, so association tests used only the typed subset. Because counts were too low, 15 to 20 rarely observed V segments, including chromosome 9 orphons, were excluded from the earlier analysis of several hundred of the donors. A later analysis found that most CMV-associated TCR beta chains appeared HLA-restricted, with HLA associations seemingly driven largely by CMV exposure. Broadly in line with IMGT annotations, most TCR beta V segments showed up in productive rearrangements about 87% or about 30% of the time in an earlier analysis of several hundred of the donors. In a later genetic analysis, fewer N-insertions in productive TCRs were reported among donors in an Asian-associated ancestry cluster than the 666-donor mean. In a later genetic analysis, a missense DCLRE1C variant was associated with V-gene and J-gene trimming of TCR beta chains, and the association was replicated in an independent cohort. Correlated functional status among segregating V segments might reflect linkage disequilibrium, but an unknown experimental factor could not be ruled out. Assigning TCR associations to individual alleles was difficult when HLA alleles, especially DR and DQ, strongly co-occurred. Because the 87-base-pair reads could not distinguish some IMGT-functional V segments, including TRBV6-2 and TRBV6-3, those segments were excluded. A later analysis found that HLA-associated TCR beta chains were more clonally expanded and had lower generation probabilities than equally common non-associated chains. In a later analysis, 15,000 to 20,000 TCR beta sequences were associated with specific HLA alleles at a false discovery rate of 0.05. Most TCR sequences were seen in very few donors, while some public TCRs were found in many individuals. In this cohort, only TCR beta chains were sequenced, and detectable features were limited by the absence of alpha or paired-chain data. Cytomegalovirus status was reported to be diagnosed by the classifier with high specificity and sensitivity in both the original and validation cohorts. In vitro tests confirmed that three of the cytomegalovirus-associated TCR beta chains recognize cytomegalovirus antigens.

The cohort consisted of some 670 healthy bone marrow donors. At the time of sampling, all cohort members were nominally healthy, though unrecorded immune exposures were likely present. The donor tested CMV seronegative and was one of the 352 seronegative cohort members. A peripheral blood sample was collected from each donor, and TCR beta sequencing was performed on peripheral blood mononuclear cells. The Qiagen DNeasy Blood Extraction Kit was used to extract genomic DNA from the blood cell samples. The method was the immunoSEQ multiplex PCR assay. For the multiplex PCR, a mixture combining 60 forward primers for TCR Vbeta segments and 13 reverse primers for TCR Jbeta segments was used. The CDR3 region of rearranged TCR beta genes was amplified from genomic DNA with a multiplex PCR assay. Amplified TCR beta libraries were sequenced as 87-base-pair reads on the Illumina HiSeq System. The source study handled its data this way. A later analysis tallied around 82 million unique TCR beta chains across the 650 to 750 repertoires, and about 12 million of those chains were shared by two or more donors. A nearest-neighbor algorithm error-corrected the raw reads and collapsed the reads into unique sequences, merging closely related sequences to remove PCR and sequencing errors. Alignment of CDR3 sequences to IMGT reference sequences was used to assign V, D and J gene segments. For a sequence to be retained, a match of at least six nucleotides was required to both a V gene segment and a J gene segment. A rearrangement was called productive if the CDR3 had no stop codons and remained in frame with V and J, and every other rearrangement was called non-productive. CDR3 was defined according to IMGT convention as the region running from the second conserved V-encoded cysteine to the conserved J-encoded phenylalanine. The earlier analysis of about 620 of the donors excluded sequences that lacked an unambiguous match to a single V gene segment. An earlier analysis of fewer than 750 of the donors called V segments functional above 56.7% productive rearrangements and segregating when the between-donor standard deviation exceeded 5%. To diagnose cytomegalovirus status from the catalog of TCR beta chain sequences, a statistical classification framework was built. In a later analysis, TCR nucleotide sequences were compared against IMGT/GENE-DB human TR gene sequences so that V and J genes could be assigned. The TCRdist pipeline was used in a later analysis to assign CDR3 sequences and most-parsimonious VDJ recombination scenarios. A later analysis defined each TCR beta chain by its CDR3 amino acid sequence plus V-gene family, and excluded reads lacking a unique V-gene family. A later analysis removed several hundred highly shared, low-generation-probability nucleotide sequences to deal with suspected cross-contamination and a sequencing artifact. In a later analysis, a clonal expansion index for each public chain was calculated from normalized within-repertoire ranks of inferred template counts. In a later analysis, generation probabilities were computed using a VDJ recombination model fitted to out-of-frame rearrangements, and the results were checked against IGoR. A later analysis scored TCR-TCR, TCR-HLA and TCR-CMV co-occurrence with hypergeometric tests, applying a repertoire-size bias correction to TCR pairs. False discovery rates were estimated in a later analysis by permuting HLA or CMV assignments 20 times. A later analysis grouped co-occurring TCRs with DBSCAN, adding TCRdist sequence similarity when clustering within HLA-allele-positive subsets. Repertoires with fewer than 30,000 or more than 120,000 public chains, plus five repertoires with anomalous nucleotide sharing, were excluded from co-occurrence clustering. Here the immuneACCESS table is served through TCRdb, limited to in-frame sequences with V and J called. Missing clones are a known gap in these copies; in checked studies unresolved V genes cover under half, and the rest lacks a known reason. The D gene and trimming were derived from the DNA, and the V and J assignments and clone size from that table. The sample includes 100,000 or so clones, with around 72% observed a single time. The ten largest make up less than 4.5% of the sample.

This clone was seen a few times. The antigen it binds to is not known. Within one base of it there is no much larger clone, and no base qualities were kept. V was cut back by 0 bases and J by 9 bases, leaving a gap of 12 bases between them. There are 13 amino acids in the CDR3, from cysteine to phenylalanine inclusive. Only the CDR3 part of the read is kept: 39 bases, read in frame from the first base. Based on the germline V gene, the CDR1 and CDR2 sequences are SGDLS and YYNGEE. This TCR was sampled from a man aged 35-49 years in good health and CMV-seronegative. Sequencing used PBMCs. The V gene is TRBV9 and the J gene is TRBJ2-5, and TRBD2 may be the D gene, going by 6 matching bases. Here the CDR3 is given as CASSVGDSHPQYF. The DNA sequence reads TGTGCCAGCAGCGTAGGGGACTCCCATCCCCAGTACTTC.